This T cell receptor beta chain was recovered during a study of T-cell reconstitution after alpha-beta-depleted transplantation in children. The CDR3 is 16 amino acids. In germline, CDR1 is MGHRA, CDR2 YSYEKL. V was trimmed by 0 bases and J by 4 bases, leaving 15 bases between them. This clonotype was found a few times. Unique molecular identifiers were incorporated during preparation of the TCRbeta library. Using its own MiXCR run on the PCR reads, TCRdb lists one record per CDR3 protein. The data contain about 610,000 distinct CDR3 sequences, about a quarter of them singletons. The source is a boy in the first two years of life with Wiskott-Aldrich syndrome, due to receive a stem cell transplant. The chain has TRBV4-1 and TRBJ1-1; D may be TRBD1 (5 bases). The specimen comprised PBMCs, sampled before TCRalphabeta/CD19-depleted stem cell transplant. In nucleotides, the CDR3 is TGCGCCAGCAGCCAAGATATTGCCGGGGGGGGCACTGAAGCTTTCTTT. It yields the protein CASSQDIAGGGTEAFF.